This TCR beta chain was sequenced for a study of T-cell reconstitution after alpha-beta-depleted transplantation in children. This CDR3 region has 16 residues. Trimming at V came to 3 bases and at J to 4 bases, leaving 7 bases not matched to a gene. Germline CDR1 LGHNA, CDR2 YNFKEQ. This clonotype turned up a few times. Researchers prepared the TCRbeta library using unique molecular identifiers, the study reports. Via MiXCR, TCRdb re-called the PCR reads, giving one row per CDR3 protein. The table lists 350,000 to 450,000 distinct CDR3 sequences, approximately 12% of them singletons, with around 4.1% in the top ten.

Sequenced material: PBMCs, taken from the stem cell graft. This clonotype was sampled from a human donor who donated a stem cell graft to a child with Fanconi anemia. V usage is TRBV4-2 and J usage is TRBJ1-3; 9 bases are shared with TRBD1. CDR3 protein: CASSQGQGLEGNTIYF. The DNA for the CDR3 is TGTGCCAGCAGCCAGGGACAGGGTTTGGAAGGAAACACCATATATTTT.